This T cell receptor beta chain was documented in a study of OX40 agonist ivuxolimab in advanced cancers. Background on the study: Patients were given ivuxolimab, an antibody that agonizes OX40 (CD134). Patients were infused with ivuxolimab every 2 weeks at 0.01 to 10 mg/kg. Study results and caveats: The authors did not determine the antigen specificity of the expanded peripheral T cells. At 0.1 to 3.0 mg/kg and by week 6, clonal expansion occurred in CD4+ and CD8+ blood T cells.

The repertoire was sequenced with immunoSEQ multiplex PCR; TCRdb's copy has only in-frame clones and lacks some. The sample consists of tens of thousands of clones, roughly 84% of them appearing once. As to this clone: The antigen is undetermined.

The CDR3 sequence is 16 residues long. The germline V gene encodes CDR1 SQVTM and CDR2 ANQGSEA. With 5 bases removed from V and 4 bases from J, the gap between germline ends came to 23 bases. The chain is built from TRBV29-1 and TRBJ1-2; a possible D gene is TRBD1 (6 bases). The specimen comprised CD4+ or CD8+ T cells sorted from blood, sampled in a trial of the OX40 agonist ivuxolimab. This sequence originates from an adult with an advanced solid tumor such as melanoma, head and neck, liver or kidney cancer. CDR3 loop: CSVSHEAGVRSYGYTF. CDR3 coding DNA: TGCAGCGTTTCTCACGAGGCAGGGGTCCGTTCCTATGGCTACACCTTC.